These 16 T cell receptor beta chains share one sample of origin, sequenced in a study of Ad26.COV2.S vaccination and SARS-CoV-2 variants. The protocol was immunoSEQ multiplex PCR, while the TCRdb copy is restricted to in-frame clones and leaves out a portion. Found here are hundreds of thousands of clones, approximately 89% of them singletons; the top ten hold 2% to 3%. Sample treatment: approximately 18 received Ad26.COV2.S at low or high dose, single or two shots; several received placebo; per-sample allocation not given. Specimen acquisition occurred on day 63 following the initial vaccine or placebo injection. The sequences come from peripheral blood, collected in a trial of Ad26.COV2.S vaccine versus placebo. These receptors were collected from a person aged 18-65 years who received the Ad26.COV2.S COVID-19 vaccine or a placebo.

This clone has only a few counts. The V call is TRBV5-3, the J call TRBJ1-1, with 7 bases aligning to TRBD1. TRBV5-3 has ORF status, its function being uncertain. CDR3 size: 14 residues. V gave up 4 bases and J gave up 1 base; unmatched junction bases: 4. The CDR3 spells CARSQDRRNTEAFF. The CDR3 DNA sequence: TGTGCCAGAAGCCAGGACAGGAGGAACACTGAAGCTTTCTTT.

The V gene is TRBV25-1, the J gene TRBJ1-1, with TRBD1 matching 8 bases. CDR1 is MGHDK and CDR2 is SYGVNS in the germline V gene. The ends lost 6 bases at V and 1 base at J; junction bases unmatched: 4. The CDR3 has 14 residues. CDR3: CASRRTGTNTEAFF. CDR3 nucleotides: TGTGCCAGCAGGCGGACAGGGACGAACACTGAAGCTTTCTTT.

Only a few counts were recorded for this clone. The chain uses TRBV7-2 and TRBJ2-2, with D perhaps TRBD2 (6 bases). The CDR3 contains 15 residues. The V end was cut by 0 bases, the J end by 6 bases, with 11 bases between. Germline V gene sequence: CDR1 SGHTA, CDR2 FQGNSA. The CDR3 DNA reads TGTGCCAGCAGCTTAGCGGGAGGATTCGCCGGGGAGCTGTTTTTT. The encoded protein is CASSLAGGFAGELFF.

The chain links TRBV11-3 to TRBJ2-7, with D possibly matching TRBD2 (6 bases). Trimming shortened V by 8 bases and J by 7 bases, and 18 bases separated the two germline ends. This CDR3 spans 13 amino acids. Per the germline V gene, CDR1 is SGHNT and CDR2 is YENEEA. CDR3 residues: CASSAGSRGEQYV. In DNA form, the CDR3 reads TGTGCCAGCTCTGCGGGATCTCGGGGTGAGCAGTACGTC.

CDR3 DNA: TGTGCCAGCAGCCAAGAGGGGACAGGGGGTTTACCCCTCCACTTT. Protein: CASSQEGTGGLPLHF. The chain links TRBV3-1 (or the pseudogene TRBV3-2) to TRBJ1-6; 11 nucleotides agree with TRBD1. The CDR3 has 15 amino acids. V was pared by 0 bases and J by 12 bases, with 4 bases of the junction left unmatched. Germline V gene data show CDR1 as LGHDT and CDR2 as YNNKEL (reference sequence).

V and J are TRBV19 and TRBJ1-4, with D perhaps matching TRBD1 (6 bases). The CDR3 consists of 13 residues. From germline, CDR1 is LNHDA and CDR2 SQIVND (reference sequence). The V end lost 10 bases, the J end lost 7 bases, and 16 bases lay between the germline ends. CDR3 in amino acids: CATRKTGTEKLFF. Here the CDR3 DNA reads TGTGCCACTCGAAAAACAGGGACTGAAAAACTGTTTTTT. The complete variable domain, with remaining parts taken from reference TRBV19 and TRBJ1-4, reads DGGITQSPKYLFRKEGQNVTLSCEQNLNHDAMYWYRQDPGQGLRLIYYSQIVNDFQKGDIAEGYSVSREKKESFPLTVTSAQKNPTAFYLCATRKTGTEKLFFGSGTQLSVL.

This clone was seen just once. In DNA, the CDR3 is TGTGCCAGCAGCGCACAGGACAGGACGATCACTGAAGCTTTCTTT. Protein sequence: CASSAQDRTITEAFF. The rearrangement links TRBV7-9 to TRBJ1-1; 7 nucleotides line up with TRBD1. CDR1 is SEHNR, CDR2 FQNEAQ, per germline (reference sequence). The CDR3 covers 15 residues. The V gene end was trimmed by 5 bases and the J gene end by 4 bases; junction bases not matched to a gene: 10.

This chain links TRBV24-1 with TRBJ2-1, with 10 bases fitting TRBD1. CDR3 size: 16 residues. Germline CDR1 and CDR2: KGHDR and SFDVKD. V lost 2 bases and J lost 4; bases outside the gene matches: 4. CDR3 sequence (DNA): TGTGCCACCAGTGATTCGACAGGGGGCCGGTACAATGAGCAGTTCTTC. This translates into CATSDSTGGRYNEQFF.

V and J are TRBV6-1 and TRBJ1-2, with 7 nucleotides matching TRBD1. With 6 bases clipped from V and 1 base from J, the junction kept 11 bases outside the gene matches. Germline V lookup: CDR1 MNHNS, CDR2 SASEGT. This CDR3 contains 16 residues. Written as DNA, the CDR3 is TGTGCCAGCAGAGAACGACAGGGCCAAGATAACTATGGCTACACCTTC. It codes for CASRERQGQDNYGYTF.

The chain joins TRBV4-1 to TRBJ2-1, with TRBD2 matching over 10 bases. The V gene's germline CDR1 is MGHRA and CDR2 YSYEKL. The CDR3 runs 15 residues. V lost 3 bases to trimming and J lost 5 bases; unmatched junction nucleotides: 4. This CDR3 is CASSQKTSGHNEQFF. The CDR3 nucleotides are TGCGCCAGCAGCCAGAAGACTAGCGGGCACAATGAGCAGTTCTTC.

The sample holds one count of this clone. The chain couples TRBV4-2 to TRBJ2-3, with no clear D. The V gene lost 0 bases and the J gene lost 0 bases, with 7 bases spanning the gap. This CDR3 is 15 amino acids long. Germline loops: CDR1 LGHNA, CDR2 YNFKEQ. The CDR3 bases are TGTGCCAGCAGCCAAGACTCGCGGAGCACAGATACGCAGTATTTT. Protein product: CASSQDSRSTDTQYF.

This clone is a singleton in its sample. The gene calls are TRBV7-8 and TRBJ1-6; D ambiguous. CDR3 size: 16 residues. V lost 5 bases and J 0 bases, leaving 11 bases between the germline ends. Per the germline V gene, CDR1 is SGHVS and CDR2 is FQNEAQ. The CDR3 region has the DNA TGTGCCAGCAGCCCTTTGGCGAGCTCCTATAATTCACCCCTCCACTTT. Translation: CASSPLASSYNSPLHF.

This sequence joins TRBV11-3 and TRBJ1-4, with TRBD1 matching over 7 bases. CDR1 and CDR2 (germline): SGHNT, YENEEA. After removal of 2 bases from V and 1 base from J, the junction contained 13 bases not matched to a gene. The length of the CDR3 is 19 residues. The CDR3 protein is CASSLTAWGQKRTNEKLFF. In DNA form, the CDR3 reads TGTGCCAGCAGCTTAACCGCCTGGGGACAGAAACGAACTAATGAAAAACTGTTTTTT.

The chain has TRBV5-5 and TRBJ1-2; no clear D gene. The CDR3 is 14 residues long. Germline V CDR1 and CDR2: SGHKS, YYEKEE (reference sequence). Trimming left V 2 bases short and J 4 bases short, with 12 bases between. The CDR3 sequence is CASSFRLESYGYTF. CDR3 nucleotides: TGTGCCAGCAGCTTCCGCCTAGAGAGCTATGGCTACACCTTC.

The chain is built from TRBV9 and TRBJ1-2, with D perhaps TRBD1 (6 bases). Germline CDR1 is SGDLS and CDR2 is YYNGEE. V lost 0 bases and J lost 5, with 11 bases in between. The CDR3 runs to 14 residues. CDR3 amino acids: CASSVGRGDYGYTF. The CDR3 bases are TGTGCCAGCAGCGTAGGAAGGGGGGATTATGGCTACACCTTC.

This sequence joins TRBV18 and TRBJ1-2, with 7 bases identical to TRBD1. This CDR3 has 15 amino acids. V shed 0 bases, J shed 5 bases, and the junction held 6 bases outside the gene matches. Looked up from germline, CDR1 is KGHSH and CDR2 is LQKENI. The CDR3 bases are TGTGCCAGCTCACCACCCGAGGCAGGGGGATATGGCTACACCTTC. Translation gives CASSPPEAGGYGYTF.